This T cell receptor (beta chain) was observed in a study of blood T cell repertoires in COVID-19. Study-level background: Acute-phase and convalescent COVID-19 samples originated in the United States, Italy and Spain.

Donors were grouped by their self-reported clinical history. Assay used: immunoSEQ multiplex PCR; TCRdb lists only in-frame clones, some missing. The sample has about 63,000 clones, 65% to 85% seen once. CDR1 and CDR2 from the germline V gene are MNHNS and SASEGT. The germline V and J ends were trimmed by 0 bases and 3 bases, with 9 bases remaining between them. The CDR3 is made up of 14 amino acids. This chain joins TRBV6-1 and TRBJ2-7; D unresolved. Material: PBMCs or T cells enriched from blood (not recorded which). The sequence came from a woman aged 40-49 years with acute COVID-19. The CDR3 reads CASSEALAGYEQYV. CDR3 nucleotides: TGTGCCAGCAGTGAAGCGCTGGCAGGCTACGAGCAGTACGTC.